These T cell receptor beta chains were read from a single sample in a study of blood T cells in healthy people across ages. Using its own MiXCR run on the 5' RACE reads, TCRdb lists one record per CDR3 protein. The sample comprises around 500,000 distinct CDR3 sequences, about 45% of which are singletons, and under 30% rests with the top ten. The source material was blood. The receptors were gathered from an elderly man in good health. Both conserved end residues are part of each CDR3. D genes are given only for firm matches. Size tells how often a clone was seen (once, few, many) or the class of an expanded clone, and some rows leave it out.

j_call clone_size d_call v_call cdr3_nt cdr3_aa
TRBJ2-7 NA NA TRBV28 TGTGCCAGCAGCCTCCAATGGAACGAGCAGTACTTC CASSLQWNEQYF
TRBJ2-7 few TRBD2 TRBV29-1 TGCAGCGTTGAACTCAGCGGGGCACCCTACGAGCAGTACTTC CSVELSGAPYEQYF
TRBJ1-1 NA NA TRBV15 TGTGCCACCAGCATAGGGGGATCGGGGACTGAAGCTTTCTTT CATSIGGSGTEAFF
TRBJ2-7 NA TRBD2 TRBV28 TGTGCCAGCAATCTAGCGGGAGCCGCCTACGAGCAGTACTTC CASNLAGAAYEQYF
TRBJ2-5 NA NA TRBV7-9 TGTGCCAGCAGCTTACCGGGACGGAACAATGAGCAGTACTTC CASSLPGRNNEQYF
TRBJ1-1 many NA TRBV6-6 TGTGCCAGCAGTACCAGGTTGGGGGGGACTGAAGCTTTCTTT CASSTRLGGTEAFF
TRBJ2-1 few NA TRBV5-1 TGCGCCAGCAGCTCTGGGGGACGGTACAATGAGCAGTTCTTC CASSSGGRYNEQFF
TRBJ1-2 NA NA TRBV7-3 TGTGCCAGCAGCTCCGGGACGGGTGTGCGTGGCTACACCTTC CASSSGTGVRGYTF
TRBJ2-3 NA TRBD2 TRBV10-1 TGCGCCAGCAGTAGAAATAGCGGTAGCGGGGGAATCACAGATACGCAGTATTTT CASSRNSGSGGITDTQYF
TRBJ2-7 many TRBD1 TRBV7-9 TGTGCCCTAGGGGGCAGCGAGCAGTACTTC CALGGSEQYF
TRBJ1-2 NA TRBD1 TRBV18 TGTGCCAGCTCACCCCAGGGGGCAAACCCGTATGGCTACACCTTC CASSPQGANPYGYTF
TRBJ1-6 NA NA TRBV11-1 TGTGCCAGCAGCCCAGGGACATCGGGGGATTCACCCCTCCACTTT CASSPGTSGDSPLHF
TRBJ2-1 NA TRBD2 TRBV9 TGTGCCAGCAGCGTAGAAGCGGGAGCGTACAATGAGCAGTTCTTC CASSVEAGAYNEQFF
TRBJ2-7 NA NA TRBV27 TGTGCCAGCAGTTTAGCGGGAATAGGTAGATACGAGCAGTACTTC CASSLAGIGRYEQYF
TRBJ2-7 NA NA TRBV20-1 TGCAGTGCGAGAGACAGTAGGTACAATGAGCAGTACTTC CSARDSRYNEQYF
TRBJ2-5 NA TRBD2 TRBV7-2 TGTGCCAGCAGCTTAATCATTGCGGCTAGCGGAGACCCCCAAGAGACCCAGTACTTC CASSLIIAASGDPQETQYF
TRBJ2-1 NA NA TRBV20-1 TGCAGTGCTAGATGGGGTAGCGCCAGCTCCTACAATGAGCAGTTCTTC CSARWGSASSYNEQFF
TRBJ1-2 NA NA TRBV4-2 TGTGCCAGCAGCCAAGATAAGGGGAACTATGGCTACACCTTC CASSQDKGNYGYTF
TRBJ2-2 few NA TRBV6-5 TGTGCCAGCAGTTCGTGGGGGGAGCTGTTTTTT CASSSWGELFF
TRBJ1-5 many NA TRBV6-6 TGTGCCAGCAGTTACCCGAATGGTCAGCCCCAGCATTTT CASSYPNGQPQHF
TRBJ1-6 many NA TRBV5-1 TGCGCCAGCAGCTTGGATATAGATTCACCCCTCCACTTT CASSLDIDSPLHF
TRBJ2-7 NA NA TRBV11-2 TGTGCCAGCAGCTTAAATGTGGAGCAGTACTTC CASSLNVEQYF
TRBJ2-6 NA NA TRBV12-3/TRBV12-4 TGTGCCAGCAGTCCCCGGGAGTTTGGGGCCAACGTCCTGACTTTC CASSPREFGANVLTF
TRBJ2-3 NA NA TRBV4-2 TGTGCCAGCAGCCCCTCGGGCGGGGCCACAGATACGCAGTATTTT CASSPSGGATDTQYF
TRBJ2-1 few NA TRBV7-2 TGTGCCAGCAGCTTATGGGGGCAGGGGTTTTACAATGAGCAGTTCTTC CASSLWGQGFYNEQFF